The 14 T cell receptor beta chains listed next were all sequenced from one sample in a study of cytomegalovirus exposure and HLA in healthy donors. 13 Jbeta primers and 60 Vbeta primers were used for the PCR. This table comes from immunoSEQ multiplex PCR, and its TCRdb copy is limited to in-frame clones, with some not included. The table lists 100,000 to 150,000 clones, about three quarters of them singletons. The source material was PBMCs. Source of these receptors: a man younger than 40 in good health and CMV-seronegative.

Concerning this clone itself: The CDR3 end shows no conserved phenylalanine or tryptophan, and so a read error is likely. V usage is TRBV13 and J usage is TRBJ2-7; TRBD1 is a possible D gene (6 bases). The CDR3 has 14 amino acids. Per germline, CDR1 PRHDT and CDR2 FYEKMQ (reference sequence). V lost 4 bases, J lost 3 bases, and 13 bases lay in between. DNA for the CDR3: TGTGCCAGCAGCTCCATACTCAGGGGCTACGAGCAGTACTGC. Its translation: CASSSILRGYEQYC.

The chain joins TRBV25-1 to TRBJ2-5, with D possibly being TRBD2 (6 bases). Trimming removed 4 bases from V and 11 bases from J, with 11 bases in between. The CDR3 loop spans 11 amino acids. Germline lookup yields CDR1 MGHDK and CDR2 SYGVNS. The CDR3 nucleotides are TGTGCCAGCAGTGGGAACCGGGAGCAGTACTTC. Translated: CASSGNREQYF.

Only a few counts were recorded for this clone. The rearrangement links TRBV5-6 to TRBJ1-4, with 9 bases that match TRBD1. Trimming took 4 bases from V and 6 from J; bases not matched to a gene: 7. The CDR3 runs to 15 residues. The germline V gene has CDR1 SGHDT and CDR2 YYEEEE. Here the CDR3 DNA reads TGTGCCAGCAGCAGCCTGGGACAGGGCGATGAAAAACTGTTTTTT. Translation: CASSSLGQGDEKLFF.

This sequence joins TRBV6-5 and TRBJ2-7, with 8 bases that match TRBD1. CDR1 and CDR2 (germline): MNHEY, SVGAGI. This CDR3 has 15 residues. Unmatched junction bases numbered 6, after V lost 0 bases and J lost 5 bases. CDR3 protein: CASSYSRDRPHEQYF. The CDR3 nucleotides are TGTGCCAGCAGTTACTCGAGGGACAGGCCCCACGAGCAGTACTTC.

The CDR3 DNA follows: TGTGCCAGCAGCTCCCCCCCGGGAGGAAACTATGGCTACACCTTC. This encodes CASSSPPGGNYGYTF. This chain joins TRBV28 and TRBJ1-2; no clear D. Between the trimmed V and J ends, which lost 6 bases and 2 bases, there was a span of 16 bases. Germline values: CDR1 MDHEN, CDR2 SYDVKM. The CDR3 contains 15 residues.

J is TRBJ1-3 and V is TRBV18; possible D gene TRBD1, 6 bases. Germline-derived CDR1 and CDR2 are KGHSH and LQKENI. The CDR3 has 15 amino acids. The V gene lost 3 bases and the J gene lost 0 bases, with 9 bases spanning the gap. CDR3 in amino acids: CASSPRTDSGNTIYF. The CDR3 DNA reads TGTGCCAGCTCACCTCGGACAGACTCTGGAAACACCATATATTTT.

V gene TRBV6-5 combines with J gene TRBJ1-1, with D tentatively TRBD1 (5 bases). V lost 5 bases and J 1 base, leaving 8 bases between the germline ends. CDR1 is MNHEY and CDR2 is SVGAGI in the germline V gene. This CDR3 contains 13 residues. The CDR3 spells CASSLQENTEAFF. In DNA form, the CDR3 reads TGTGCCAGCAGTCTACAGGAGAACACTGAAGCTTTCTTT.

This chain joins TRBV27 and TRBJ2-5; a possible D gene is TRBD2 (5 bases). Germline V CDR1 and CDR2: MNHEY, SMNVEV (reference sequence). The germline V and J ends were trimmed by 6 bases and 2 bases, with 13 bases remaining between them. The CDR3 sequence is 14 residues long. Here the CDR3 DNA reads TGTGCCAGCAGCCTCCTCGGGGATCAAGAGACCCAGTACTTC. Amino acid sequence: CASSLLGDQETQYF.

V gene TRBV6-6 combines with J gene TRBJ1-4; TRBD1 agrees at 9 bases. From germline, CDR1 is MNHNY and CDR2 SVGAGI (reference sequence). This CDR3 has 14 amino acids. V dropped 4 bases and J dropped 7; count of bases not matched to a gene: 4. The CDR3 coding sequence is TGTGCCAGCAGTTCCCCGACAGGGGGTGAAAAACTGTTTTTT. Encoded protein: CASSSPTGGEKLFF.

The J gene is TRBJ2-7, the V gene TRBV5-6; 10 bases fit TRBD2. The junction had 10 bases not matched to a gene; V was cut back by 2 bases and J by 2 bases. The CDR3 runs to 17 residues. Germline CDR1 is SGHDT and CDR2 is YYEEEE. The CDR3 sequence is CASSLTLAGRRPYEQYF. CDR3 bases: TGTGCCAGCAGCTTAACACTAGCGGGGAGGAGACCCTACGAGCAGTACTTC. Full variable domain (missing parts from reference TRBV5-6 and TRBJ2-7): DAGVTQSPTHLIKTRGQQVTLRCSPKSGHDTVSWYQQALGQGPQFIFQYYEEEERQRGNFPDRFSGHQFPNYSSELNVNALLLGDSALYLCASSLTLAGRRPYEQYFGPGTRLTVT.

The chain joins TRBV7-3 to TRBJ2-5; D ambiguous. Per germline, CDR1 SGHTA and CDR2 FQGTGA. The CDR3 contains 13 residues. V was trimmed by 3 bases and J by 1 base, leaving 6 bases between them. The CDR3 region has the DNA TGTGCCAGCAGCTTCGCGCCCCAAGAGACCCAGTACTTC. Protein sequence: CASSFAPQETQYF.

V and J are TRBV14 and TRBJ2-4; 10 bases agree with TRBD1. V trimming: 4 bases; J trimming: 2 bases; junction bases outside the gene matches: 5. Germline CDR1 and CDR2: SGHDN and FVKESK. This CDR3 has 16 residues. The CDR3 coding sequence is TGTGCCAGCAGCCTCGGACAGGGGGTTACCAAAAACATTCAGTACTTC. Protein product: CASSLGQGVTKNIQYF.

Concerning this clone itself: Sequence at one end of the junction differs from germline and may be a read error. The chain carries TRBV7-9 and TRBJ2-1, with D possibly TRBD2 on 6 matching bases. The CDR3 sequence is 15 residues long. Germline CDR1 and CDR2: SEHNR and FQNEAQ (reference sequence). The CDR3 sequence: CSSSLLAGPGDEQFF. The CDR3 DNA sequence: TGTTCCAGCAGCTTGTTGGCGGGGCCTGGTGATGAGCAGTTCTTC.

This clone was found a few times. V and J are TRBV11-3 and TRBJ2-5, with a tentative D call TRBD1 (6 bases). The J call may be faulty, since TRBJ2-7 better matches the DNA end. CDR3 length: 16 residues. Germline CDR1 and CDR2: SGHNT and YENEEA. CDR3 loop: CASSLAPAGEFHEQYF. The CDR3 DNA reads TGTGCCAGCAGCTTAGCGCCCGCAGGGGAGTTCCACGAGCAGTACTTC.